The entry that follows covers one T cell receptor (beta chain) sequence. V lost 5 bases to trimming and J lost 6 bases; unmatched junction nucleotides: 9. The CDR3 consists of 15 residues. CDR1 is LGHNT and CDR2 is FRNRAP in the germline V gene. The data stem from a study of blood T cells in healthy people across ages. A second roughly 6 to 12 cycle PCR used barcoded and J-beta primers. TCRdb ran MiXCR on the 5' RACE reads and lists one entry per CDR3 protein. The repertoire consists of roughly 1 million distinct CDR3 sequences, with approximately 26% occurring once and the leading ten covering about 0.8%. These data were likewise used in another study, on T cells of mothers and their children. That work states: The donors comprised six children and their three healthy Caucasian mothers. RNA extracted was entirely used for cDNA synthesis, 1.5 ug per 15 ul.

Sample: blood. This clonotype was obtained from a girl aged 2-15 years in good health. This chain links TRBV12-5 with TRBJ1-1, with TRBD1 matching over 10 bases. In DNA form, the CDR3 reads TGTGCTAGTGGTCCATACCGGGACAGGGGTCCTGAAGCTTTCTTT. Translation: CASGPYRDRGPEAFF. Filled out from reference TRBV12-5 and TRBJ1-1, the complete variable domain reads DARVTQTPRHKVTEMGQEVTMRCQPILGHNTVFWYRQTMMQGLELLAYFRNRAPLDDSGMPKDRFSAEMPDATLATLKIQPSEPRDSAVYFCASGPYRDRGPEAFFGQGTRLTVV.